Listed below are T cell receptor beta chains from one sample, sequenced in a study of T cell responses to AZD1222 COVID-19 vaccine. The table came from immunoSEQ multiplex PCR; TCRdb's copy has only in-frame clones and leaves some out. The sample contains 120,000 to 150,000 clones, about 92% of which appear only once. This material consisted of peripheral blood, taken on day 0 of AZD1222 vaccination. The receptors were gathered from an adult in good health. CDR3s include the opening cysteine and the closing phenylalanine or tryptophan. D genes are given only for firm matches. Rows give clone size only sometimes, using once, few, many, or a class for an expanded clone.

CDR3aa: CASSPQGFADTQYF
CDR3nt: TGTGCCAGCAGCCCTCAGGGTTTCGCAGATACGCAGTATTTT
d_gene: .
v_gene: TRBV2
abundance: .
j_gene: TRBJ2-3

CDR3aa: CASSSQGSNTEAFF
CDR3nt: TGTGCCAGCAGCTCCCAGGGCTCGAACACTGAAGCTTTCTTT
d_gene: .
v_gene: TRBV7-9
abundance: .
j_gene: TRBJ1-1

CDR3aa: CASSRTRWGNNTEAFF
CDR3nt: TGTGCCAGCAGCCGTACCAGGTGGGGTAACAACACTGAAGCTTTCTTT
d_gene: .
v_gene: TRBV7-9
abundance: .
j_gene: TRBJ1-1

CDR3aa: CASEGANNQPQHF
CDR3nt: TGTGCCAGCGAGGGGGCTAATAATCAGCCCCAGCATTTT
d_gene: TRBD1
v_gene: TRBV5-4
abundance: .
j_gene: TRBJ1-5

CDR3aa: CASSLGHLNEQFF
CDR3nt: TGCGCCAGCAGCTTGGGACATCTCAATGAGCAGTTCTTC
d_gene: .
v_gene: TRBV5-1
abundance: .
j_gene: TRBJ2-1

CDR3aa: CASSYGLGSGNIQYF
CDR3nt: TGTGCCAGCAGTTACGGGTTAGGGTCCGGAAACATTCAGTACTTC
d_gene: .
v_gene: TRBV6-2/TRBV6-3
abundance: .
j_gene: TRBJ2-4

CDR3aa: CASSQRGGAPYEQYF
CDR3nt: TGTGCCAGCAGCCAAAGAGGGGGCGCGCCCTACGAGCAGTACTTC
d_gene: TRBD1
v_gene: TRBV3-1/TRBV3-2
abundance: once
j_gene: TRBJ2-7

CDR3aa: CASSITPLEQYF
CDR3nt: TGCGCCAGCAGCATAACACCTTTGGAGCAGTACTTC
d_gene: .
v_gene: TRBV5-1
abundance: .
j_gene: TRBJ2-7

CDR3aa: CASSVVGSTEAFF
CDR3nt: TGTGCCAGCAGCGTAGTGGGAAGCACTGAAGCTTTCTTT
d_gene: .
v_gene: TRBV9
abundance: .
j_gene: TRBJ1-1

CDR3aa: CASSLVGGVAFF
CDR3nt: TGTGCCAGCAGCTTAGTGGGGGGAGTAGCTTTCTTT
d_gene: .
v_gene: TRBV7-9
abundance: .
j_gene: TRBJ1-1

CDR3aa: CASSLASGVTGELFF
CDR3nt: TGTGCCAGCAGCTTAGCTAGCGGGGTCACCGGGGAGCTGTTTTTT
d_gene: TRBD2
v_gene: TRBV7-8
abundance: .
j_gene: TRBJ2-2

CDR3aa: CASSLHSGDLHF
CDR3nt: TGTGCCAGCAGCTTACACTCGGGGGACCTCCACTTT
d_gene: .
v_gene: TRBV11-2
abundance: .
j_gene: TRBJ1-6

CDR3aa: CASSFGDRLDSPLHF
CDR3nt: TGTGCCAGCAGTTTTGGGGACAGGCTGGATTCACCCCTCCACTTT
d_gene: TRBD1
v_gene: TRBV27
abundance: .
j_gene: TRBJ1-6

CDR3aa: CASSRDSQYNEQFF
CDR3nt: TGTGCCAGCAGCCGGGACAGTCAATACAATGAGCAGTTCTTC
d_gene: TRBD1
v_gene: TRBV5-5
abundance: .
j_gene: TRBJ2-1

CDR3aa: CAISDVGSGVAGAEQYF
CDR3nt: TGTGCCATCAGTGATGTGGGTAGCGGCGTCGCGGGGGCCGAGCAGTACTTC
d_gene: .
v_gene: TRBV10-3
abundance: .
j_gene: TRBJ2-7

CDR3aa: CASSADKSSYEQYF
CDR3nt: TGTGCCAGCAGCGCGGACAAAAGCTCCTACGAGCAGTACTTC
d_gene: .
v_gene: TRBV5-4
abundance: .
j_gene: TRBJ2-7

CDR3aa: CASSLEGQDPLNYGYTF
CDR3nt: TGTGCCAGCAGCTTAGAGGGACAGGACCCCCTCAACTATGGCTACACCTTC
d_gene: TRBD1
v_gene: TRBV7-6
abundance: .
j_gene: TRBJ1-2

CDR3aa: CASSPPPAGNTIYF
CDR3nt: TGTGCCAGCTCACCTCCTCCAGCTGGAAACACCATATATTTT
d_gene: .
v_gene: TRBV18
abundance: .
j_gene: TRBJ1-3

CDR3aa: CASSRLGGRGELFF
CDR3nt: TGTGCCAGCAGCCGTCTGGGGGGTAGAGGGGAGCTGTTTTTT
d_gene: .
v_gene: TRBV11-3
abundance: once
j_gene: TRBJ2-2

CDR3aa: CASSFRDGGEKLFF
CDR3nt: TGTGCCAGCAGTTTCCGGGACGGGGGTGAAAAACTGTTTTTT
d_gene: .
v_gene: TRBV27
abundance: .
j_gene: TRBJ1-4

CDR3aa: CASSRGRGYAEAFF
CDR3nt: TGCGCCAGCAGCCGGGGCAGGGGATACGCTGAAGCTTTCTTT
d_gene: .
v_gene: TRBV4-1
abundance: .
j_gene: TRBJ1-1

CDR3aa: CASRGLRFEAFF
CDR3nt: TGCGCCAGCCGGGGCCTGCGCTTTGAAGCTTTCTTT
d_gene: .
v_gene: TRBV23-1
abundance: .
j_gene: TRBJ1-1

CDR3aa: CASSLGSTEAFF
CDR3nt: TGTGCCAGCAGCTTAGGTAGCACTGAAGCTTTCTTT
d_gene: .
v_gene: TRBV7-9
abundance: .
j_gene: TRBJ1-1

CDR3aa: CASSLKGVRLTNEKLFF
CDR3nt: TGTGCCAGCAGCTTAAAAGGGGTCAGACTGACTAATGAAAAACTGTTTTTT
d_gene: .
v_gene: TRBV11-2
abundance: .
j_gene: TRBJ1-4

CDR3aa: CASSLVALAGVLASGELFF
CDR3nt: TGTGCCAGCAGCTTAGTCGCGCTAGCGGGAGTTCTGGCTTCCGGGGAGCTGTTTTTT
d_gene: TRBD2
v_gene: TRBV7-9
abundance: .
j_gene: TRBJ2-2

CDR3aa: CASSERGGPDTQYF
CDR3nt: TGTGCCAGCAGTGAAAGGGGTGGACCGGATACGCAGTATTTT
d_gene: .
v_gene: TRBV6-1
abundance: .
j_gene: TRBJ2-3

CDR3aa: CSVMGPGDNEQFF
CDR3nt: TGCAGCGTTATGGGGCCCGGGGACAATGAGCAGTTCTTC
d_gene: .
v_gene: TRBV29-1
abundance: .
j_gene: TRBJ2-1

CDR3aa: CASSLGERGPSYEQYF
CDR3nt: TGCGCCAGCAGCTTGGGGGAGCGGGGGCCCTCCTACGAGCAGTACTTC
d_gene: TRBD2
v_gene: TRBV5-1
abundance: .
j_gene: TRBJ2-7

CDR3aa: CASSTQRTGGGYGYTF
CDR3nt: TGTGCCAGCAGCACACAACGGACAGGCGGAGGCTATGGCTACACCTTC
d_gene: TRBD1
v_gene: TRBV5-4
abundance: .
j_gene: TRBJ1-2

CDR3aa: CSVWTAAYGYTF
CDR3nt: TGCAGCGTTTGGACAGCCGCCTATGGCTACACCTTC
d_gene: .
v_gene: TRBV29-1
abundance: .
j_gene: TRBJ1-2

CDR3aa: CASSYGRAHYGYTF
CDR3nt: TGTGCCAGCAGTTACGGACGCGCCCACTATGGCTACACCTTC
d_gene: .
v_gene: TRBV6-5
abundance: .
j_gene: TRBJ1-2

CDR3aa: CASSKAGGQGETQYF
CDR3nt: TGCGCCAGTTCGAAAGCGGGGGGGCAGGGAGAGACCCAGTACTTC
d_gene: TRBD2
v_gene: TRBV5-1
abundance: .
j_gene: TRBJ2-5

CDR3aa: CASFDRLVIDSYNEQFF
CDR3nt: TGTGCCAGCTTCGATAGGCTAGTTATCGACTCCTACAATGAGCAGTTCTTC
d_gene: .
v_gene: TRBV2
abundance: .
j_gene: TRBJ2-1

CDR3aa: CALTTSENIQYF
CDR3nt: TGTGCCCTCACGACTAGTGAGAACATTCAGTACTTC
d_gene: .
v_gene: TRBV30
abundance: .
j_gene: TRBJ2-4

CDR3aa: CASSLDLTDTQYF
CDR3nt: TGTGCCAGCAGTCTCGACCTCACAGATACGCAGTATTTT
d_gene: .
v_gene: TRBV2
abundance: .
j_gene: TRBJ2-3

CDR3aa: CASSPGGAGQPQHF
CDR3nt: TGTGCCAGCAGCCCAGGGGGCGCAGGGCAGCCCCAGCATTTT
d_gene: TRBD1
v_gene: TRBV5-5
abundance: .
j_gene: TRBJ1-5

CDR3aa: CAWSDYRAYEQYF
CDR3nt: TGTGCCTGGAGTGACTACAGAGCCTACGAGCAGTACTTC
d_gene: .
v_gene: TRBV30
abundance: .
j_gene: TRBJ2-7

CDR3aa: CASSLDTPIGYTF
CDR3nt: TGCGCCAGCAGCTTGGACACCCCAATCGGCTACACCTTC
d_gene: .
v_gene: TRBV5-1
abundance: .
j_gene: TRBJ1-2

CDR3aa: CASGRGVQQSRGYTF
CDR3nt: TGTGCCAGCGGGAGGGGGGTCCAACAGTCGCGTGGCTACACCTTC
d_gene: .
v_gene: TRBV9
abundance: .
j_gene: TRBJ1-2

CDR3aa: CASSPKSGGLNTEAFF
CDR3nt: TGTGCCAGCAGCCCTAAATCAGGGGGTCTGAACACTGAAGCTTTCTTT
d_gene: TRBD1
v_gene: TRBV14
abundance: .
j_gene: TRBJ1-1

CDR3aa: CASSLVPLSGSEAFF
CDR3nt: TGTGCCAGCAGCTTAGTCCCGCTCTCCGGGTCTGAAGCTTTCTTT
d_gene: .
v_gene: TRBV7-2
abundance: .
j_gene: TRBJ1-1

CDR3aa: CASSQDWTSGGYEQYF
CDR3nt: TGTGCCAGCAGCCAAGATTGGACTAGCGGGGGCTACGAGCAGTACTTC
d_gene: TRBD2
v_gene: TRBV3-1/TRBV3-2
abundance: .
j_gene: TRBJ2-7

CDR3aa: CASSLGQGATEAFF
CDR3nt: TGCGCCAGCAGCTTAGGACAGGGGGCCACTGAAGCTTTCTTT
d_gene: TRBD1
v_gene: TRBV5-1
abundance: once
j_gene: TRBJ1-1

CDR3aa: CASKASAGAIYEQYF
CDR3nt: TGTGCCAGCAAGGCTTCAGCGGGAGCTATTTACGAGCAGTACTTC
d_gene: TRBD2
v_gene: TRBV2
abundance: .
j_gene: TRBJ2-7

CDR3aa: CASSLDRTRKGANEKLFF
CDR3nt: TGTGCCAGCAGCTTAGATCGTACCCGAAAAGGTGCTAATGAAAAACTGTTTTTT
d_gene: .
v_gene: TRBV11-2
abundance: .
j_gene: TRBJ1-4

CDR3aa: CASSRGESPYEQYF
CDR3nt: TGTGCCAGTAGTCGGGGGGAATCTCCCTACGAGCAGTACTTC
d_gene: TRBD2
v_gene: TRBV19
abundance: .
j_gene: TRBJ2-7

CDR3aa: CASSLVGDTEAFF
CDR3nt: TGCGCCAGCAGCTTGGTGGGGGACACTGAAGCTTTCTTT
d_gene: .
v_gene: TRBV5-1
abundance: .
j_gene: TRBJ1-1

CDR3aa: CASSEEPGAISSYNSPLHF
CDR3nt: TGTGCCAGCAGTGAAGAGCCGGGGGCAATAAGCTCCTATAATTCACCCCTCCACTTT
d_gene: .
v_gene: TRBV6-1
abundance: .
j_gene: TRBJ1-6

CDR3aa: CASNPATGELFF
CDR3nt: TGTGCCAGCAACCCAGCCACCGGGGAGCTGTTTTTT
d_gene: .
v_gene: TRBV11-2
abundance: .
j_gene: TRBJ2-2

CDR3aa: CASSLGSYYEQYF
CDR3nt: TGCGCCAGCAGCTTGGGTTCCTACTACGAGCAGTACTTC
d_gene: .
v_gene: TRBV5-1
abundance: .
j_gene: TRBJ2-7

CDR3aa: CASSIWLEPYNEQFF
CDR3nt: TGTGCCAGTAGTATATGGCTTGAACCCTACAATGAGCAGTTCTTC
d_gene: .
v_gene: TRBV19
abundance: .
j_gene: TRBJ2-1

CDR3aa: CASSLEGVADTQYF
CDR3nt: TGTGCCAGTAGTTTGGAAGGGGTGGCAGATACGCAGTATTTT
d_gene: .
v_gene: TRBV19
abundance: .
j_gene: TRBJ2-3

CDR3aa: CASSMKGGAGQPQHF
CDR3nt: TGTGCCAGCTCTATGAAGGGGGGGGCCGGACAGCCCCAGCATTTT
d_gene: .
v_gene: TRBV18
abundance: .
j_gene: TRBJ1-5

CDR3aa: CASSPGRRGLSSYNEQFF
CDR3nt: TGTGCCAGCAGCCCCGGGAGGCGGGGGCTTAGCTCCTACAATGAGCAGTTCTTC
d_gene: .
v_gene: TRBV6-2/TRBV6-3
abundance: once
j_gene: TRBJ2-1